This is a list of T cell receptor beta chains from one sample in a study of cytomegalovirus exposure and HLA in healthy donors. TCRdb's copy holds only in-frame clones and misses some; the assay was immunoSEQ multiplex PCR. Here the sample spans about 180,000 clones, roughly 80% being singletons. Sequenced: PBMCs. The source of these receptors is a man aged 35 to 55 in good health and CMV-seronegative. Both conserved end residues are part of each CDR3. The order of the fields is V gene, clone size, J gene, D gene, CDR3 protein, CDR3 DNA. The D gene is left open where the match is weak. The listing skips clone size in some rows; elsewhere it reads once, few, many or a size class.

TRBV7-9	.	TRBJ2-1	.	CASSLATYNEQFF	TGTGCCAGCAGCTTAGCCACCTACAATGAGCAGTTCTTC
TRBV5-6	.	TRBJ2-1	TRBD2	CASSYWASGRRGNEQFF	TGTGCCAGCAGCTATTGGGCTAGCGGGAGAAGAGGGAATGAGCAGTTCTTC
TRBV4-3	.	TRBJ2-5	TRBD2	CASSQETGGPETQYF	TGCGCCAGCAGCCAAGAGACGGGGGGGCCCGAGACCCAGTACTTC
TRBV5-7	.	TRBJ2-5	.	CASSLTGCRETQYF	TGTGCCAGCAGCCTAACAGGGTGTCGGGAGACCCAGTACTTC
TRBV29-1	.	TRBJ2-1	.	CSVVEVLSSYNEQFF	TGCAGCGTTGTTGAAGTCCTTAGCTCCTACAATGAGCAGTTCTTC
TRBV6-5	.	TRBJ1-2	TRBD1	CASTDRGGYTF	TGTGCCAGCACTGACAGGGGTGGCTACACCTTC
TRBV7-9	.	TRBJ2-1	TRBD2	CASRTTSGGATYNEQFF	TGTGCCAGCAGAACTACTAGCGGGGGGGCAACGTACAATGAGCAGTTCTTC
TRBV5-1	.	TRBJ2-1	.	CASSLQGRENEQFF	TGCGCCAGCAGCCTTCAGGGGAGGGAGAATGAGCAGTTCTTC
TRBV5-1	.	TRBJ2-1	TRBD1	CASSLIRDRGRGEQFF	TGCGCCAGCAGCTTGATTAGGGACAGGGGGCGTGGTGAGCAGTTCTTC
TRBV30	.	TRBJ1-5	.	CAWSGGRDQPQHF	TGTGCCTGGAGTGGAGGGAGGGATCAGCCCCAGCATTTT
TRBV5-1	.	TRBJ1-2	TRBD1	CASSNLDRGGNGYTF	TGCGCCAGCAGTAACCTCGACAGGGGGGGAAATGGCTACACCTTC
TRBV11-2	.	TRBJ2-3	TRBD1	CASSPTGPDTQYF	TGTGCCAGCAGCCCGACAGGGCCAGATACGCAGTATTTT
TRBV27	.	TRBJ1-4	.	CASSARVGRNEKLFF	TGTGCCAGCAGTGCCCGGGTGGGGCGGAATGAAAAACTGTTTTTT
TRBV6-1	.	TRBJ1-2	TRBD1	CASTSSPDRGGYTF	TGTGCCAGCACCTCGAGCCCGGACAGGGGTGGCTACACCTTC
TRBV7-9	.	TRBJ1-1	TRBD1	CSSSLVLTGGGTEAFF	TGTTCCAGCAGCTTAGTCTTGACAGGGGGCGGGACTGAAGCTTTCTTT
TRBV14	.	TRBJ2-2	TRBD1	CASSGTGTGELFF	TGTGCCAGCAGCGGGACAGGGACCGGGGAGCTGTTTTTT
TRBV27	.	TRBJ2-3	.	CASRIYNVQTDTQYF	TGTGCCAGCAGAATATACAATGTACAGACAGATACGCAGTATTTT
TRBV13	.	TRBJ2-3	TRBD2	CASSQGLAGFTDTQYF	TGTGCCAGCAGCCAGGGACTAGCGGGCTTCACAGATACGCAGTATTTT
TRBV18	.	TRBJ1-1	TRBD1	CASSPTTGRTNTEAFF	TGTGCCAGCTCACCCACGACAGGGAGGACGAACACTGAAGCTTTCTTT
TRBV12-5	.	TRBJ2-2	TRBD1	CASGLPPGQGSSGELFF	TGTGCTAGTGGTTTGCCCCCAGGACAGGGGAGTAGCGGGGAGCTGTTTTTT
TRBV5-1	.	TRBJ2-2	TRBD2	CASSGGLAGGSNTGELFF	TGCGCCAGCAGCGGGGGACTAGCGGGGGGTTCGAACACCGGGGAGCTGTTTTTT
TRBV7-2	.	TRBJ1-6	.	CASSFRGSPLHF	TGTGCCAGCAGCTTCCGAGGTTCACCCCTCCACTTT
TRBV7-9	.	TRBJ1-5	.	CASSSPGQRHHF	TGTGCCAGCAGTTCGCCGGGACAACGACATCATTTT
TRBV5-1	few	TRBJ1-1	.	CASSREWMNTEAFF	TGCGCCAGCAGCAGGGAGTGGATGAACACTGAAGCTTTCTTT
TRBV10-3	.	TRBJ1-2	TRBD1	CAISWTGNNYGYTF	TGTGCCATCAGCTGGACAGGGAACAACTATGGCTACACCTTC
TRBV18	.	TRBJ2-5	.	CASSPSGGETQYF	TGTGCCAGCTCACCATCGGGGGGCGAGACCCAGTACTTC
TRBV5-4	.	TRBJ2-3	.	CASSPDSVSTDTQYF	TGTGCCAGCAGTCCCGACTCCGTTAGCACAGATACGCAGTATTTT
TRBV6-5	.	TRBJ2-7	.	CASSYEGTTYEQYF	TGTGCCAGCAGTTATGAGGGGACAACCTACGAGCAGTACTTC
TRBV7-2	.	TRBJ2-1	TRBD1	CASSLTGGNEQFF	TGTGCCAGCAGCCTCACAGGGGGGAATGAGCAGTTCTTC
TRBV5-1	.	TRBJ2-3	.	CASSLVRTDTQYF	TGCGCCAGCAGCTTGGTCAGAACAGATACGCAGTATTTT
TRBV9	.	TRBJ2-5	.	CASSVAPRSGAETQYF	TGTGCCAGCAGCGTAGCCCCCCGGTCGGGTGCAGAGACCCAGTACTTC
TRBV7-6	.	TRBJ2-3	TRBD2	CASSLVAREVRTDTQYF	TGTGCCAGCAGCTTAGTAGCACGGGAGGTACGCACAGATACGCAGTATTTT
TRBV6-5	.	TRBJ1-4	.	CASSSEGATNEKLFF	TGTGCCAGCAGTTCGGAAGGAGCAACTAATGAAAAACTGTTTTTT
TRBV2	.	TRBJ1-1	.	CASSDTGRAEAFF	TGTGCCAGCAGTGATACAGGGAGGGCTGAAGCTTTCTTT
TRBV5-4	.	TRBJ2-7	TRBD1	CASSFARGHTYEQYF	TGTGCCAGCAGCTTCGCCAGGGGGCATACCTACGAGCAGTACTTC
TRBV18	.	TRBJ1-4	TRBD1	CASSAGQGEEKLFF	TGTGCCAGCTCAGCGGGACAGGGGGAAGAAAAACTGTTTTTT
TRBV9	few	TRBJ2-7	TRBD1	CASSSRDRAAEEQYF	TGTGCCAGCAGCTCCCGGGACAGGGCTGCGGAGGAGCAGTACTTC
TRBV28	.	TRBJ2-5	.	CASSPREGKTQYF	TGTGCCAGCAGCCCCCGGGAAGGGAAGACCCAGTACTTC
TRBV7-2	.	TRBJ1-2	.	CASSLAGHGYTF	TGTGCCAGCAGCTTAGCGGGGCATGGCTACACCTTC
TRBV7-2	.	TRBJ2-1	TRBD2	CASSQGLDNEQFF	TGTGCCAGCAGCCAGGGACTAGACAATGAGCAGTTCTTC
TRBV27	few	TRBJ2-7	TRBD1	CASSLGQSYEQYF	TGTGCCAGCAGTTTGGGACAGTCCTACGAGCAGTACTTC
TRBV10-3	few	TRBJ2-1	TRBD2	CAISGSTSGAYNEQFF	TGTGCCATCAGTGGGTCCACTAGCGGTGCATACAATGAGCAGTTCTTC
TRBV18	few	TRBJ1-1	.	CASHQGRDTEAFF	TGTGCCAGCCACCAGGGCCGAGACACTGAAGCTTTCTTT
TRBV5-1	once	TRBJ2-5	TRBD1	CASSFGQGRQETQYF	TGCGCCAGCAGCTTCGGACAGGGAAGGCAAGAGACCCAGTACTTC
TRBV4-1	.	TRBJ1-1	TRBD1	CASSQDPRGGDTEAFF	TGCGCCAGCAGCCAAGACCCCCGAGGGGGCGACACTGAAGCTTTCTTT
TRBV6-1	.	TRBJ1-2	.	CASGTPANYGYTF	TGTGCCAGCGGGACTCCAGCTAACTATGGCTACACCTTC
TRBV9	.	TRBJ2-3	TRBD2	CASSSLRGGTDTQYF	TGTGCCAGCAGCTCCCTACGGGGGGGAACAGATACGCAGTATTTT
TRBV7-9	.	TRBJ2-7	.	CASSFIRGTPYEQYF	TGTGCCAGCAGCTTTATAAGGGGGACCCCCTACGAGCAGTACTTC
TRBV29-1	.	TRBJ2-7	.	CSVASRERPYEQYF	TGCAGCGTCGCATCCAGGGAACGTCCCTACGAGCAGTACTTC
TRBV5-3	.	TRBJ2-1	TRBD1	CARSTWDRLEDEQFF	TGTGCCAGAAGCACCTGGGACAGGTTAGAGGATGAGCAGTTCTTC
TRBV4-1	.	TRBJ1-5	TRBD1	CASSNDRGSQPQHF	TGCGCCAGCAGCAATGACAGGGGCTCTCAGCCCCAGCATTTT
TRBV7-9	.	TRBJ1-6	TRBD1	CASSARTGSVSPLHF	TGTGCCAGCAGCGCCCGGACAGGGTCTGTCTCACCCCTCCACTTT
TRBV2	few	TRBJ2-1	TRBD2	CASSLSGRFNNEQFF	TGTGCCAGCAGCCTTAGCGGGAGGTTTAACAATGAGCAGTTCTTC
TRBV20-1	.	TRBJ1-4	.	CSATRNEKLFF	TGCAGTGCTACCCGTAATGAAAAACTGTTTTTT
TRBV15	.	TRBJ2-7	TRBD1	CATSSYDRGYEQYF	TGTGCCACCAGCAGCTATGACAGGGGGTACGAGCAGTACTTC
TRBV19	.	TRBJ2-7	TRBD2	CASSPPGLAGTYEQYF	TGTGCCAGTAGTCCGCCTGGACTAGCGGGCACCTACGAGCAGTACTTC